The 8 T cell receptor beta chains below come from one sample, sequenced in a study of liver allograft versus peripheral blood T cells. About the research overall: Repertoires of T cell receptors in transplanted livers were compared with recipients' peripheral blood repertoires.

TCRdb analysed the reads with MiXCR anew, one entry per CDR3 protein. The sample lists about 14,000 distinct CDR3 sequences, roughly 22% seen once, with 5.8% in the top ten. The receptors shown here come from a human patient who had a liver transplant. Some of the T cells might come from the graft donor.

This clonotype was observed at least ten times. The chain couples TRBV19 to TRBJ1-2, with TRBD1 identical over 9 bases. Germline V gene sequence: CDR1 LNHDA, CDR2 SQIVND (reference sequence). The length of the CDR3 is 17 residues. V lost 1 base to trimming and J lost 5 bases; unmatched junction nucleotides: 11. CDR3 protein: CASSIVNRQGGMYGYTF. DNA for the CDR3: TGTGCCAGTAGTATAGTCAACCGACAGGGGGGAATGTATGGCTACACCTTC. The full variable domain, its missing parts supplied by reference TRBV19 and TRBJ1-2, is DGGITQSPKYLFRKEGQNVTLSCEQNLNHDAMYWYRQDPGQGLRLIYYSQIVNDFQKGDIAEGYSVSREKKESFPLTVTSAQKNPTAFYLCASSIVNRQGGMYGYTFGSGTRLTVV.

This clonotype turned up a few times. The rearrangement links TRBV7-2 to TRBJ2-2, with 10 positions matching TRBD1. Germline trimming cut 5 bases from V and 4 bases from J; bases unmatched to any gene: 4. The CDR3 length is 15 residues. Germline-derived CDR1 and CDR2 are SGHTA and FQGNSA. The chain's CDR3 is CASSPRTGGTGELFF. The CDR3 coding sequence is TGTGCCAGCAGCCCCCGGACAGGGGGCACCGGGGAGCTGTTTTTT.

This clonotype was seen only a few times. The chain combines TRBV6-5 with TRBJ2-7; no firm D call. Germline V gene sequence: CDR1 MNHEY, CDR2 SVGAGI. Deletions cut 4 bases from V and 0 bases from J, with 7 bases between. The CDR3 sequence is 13 residues long. The CDR3 coding sequence is TGTGCCAGCAGTTCACAGAGCTCCTACGAGCAGTACTTC. Its protein is CASSSQSSYEQYF.

The chain combines TRBV6-5 with TRBJ1-6; D gene ambiguous. Looked up from germline, CDR1 is MNHEY and CDR2 is SVGAGI. The ends were cut back, 0 bases at V and 9 bases at J, with 12 bases in the middle. This CDR3 region has 15 residues. CDR3 bases: TGTGCCAGCAGTTACTCTCAGGCTAGGAGTTCACCCCTCCACTTT. It translates to CASSYSQARSSPLHF.

This clonotype came up many times. The rearrangement joins TRBV6-5 to TRBJ1-2, with a possible D match to TRBD1 (5 bases). CDR1 is MNHEY, CDR2 SVGAGI, per germline. Between the trimmed V and J ends, which lost 7 bases and 8 bases, there was a span of 20 bases. The CDR3 is 14 residues long. This CDR3 reads CASTRTGTKKGYTF. CDR3 DNA sequence: TGTGCCAGCACAAGAACCGGGACTAAAAAGGGCTACACCTTC.

There are many counts of this clonotype. The chain uses TRBV6-6 and TRBJ1-4; D is unclear. V lost 6 bases, J lost 2 bases, and 13 bases lay in between. Germline assignment: CDR1 MNHNY and CDR2 SVGAGI (reference sequence). The CDR3 consists of 15 residues. In DNA form, the CDR3 reads TGTGCCAGCAGGCCCTCCAGGAAGACTAATGAAAAACTGTTTTTT. This gives the protein CASRPSRKTNEKLFF.

Concerning this clonotype itself: A read error may be the cause here, since a much bigger clone is one base away. This rearrangement joins TRBV6-1 to TRBJ1-2, with D perhaps TRBD1 (6 bases). Germline V CDR1 and CDR2: MNHNS, SASEGT. The CDR3 length is 15 residues. The CDR3 loop is CASLWGGEGNYCYTF. The CDR3 DNA reads TGTGCCAGCCTGTGGGGGGGCGAAGGTAACTATTGCTACACCTTC.

In its sample, this clonotype was seen many times. The V call is TRBV6-6, the J call TRBJ2-5; 9 positions agree with TRBD2. Germline assignment: CDR1 MNHNY and CDR2 SVGAGI (reference sequence). V was pared by 0 bases and J by 1 base, with 3 bases of the junction left unmatched. The CDR3 totals 16 residues. CDR3 DNA: TGTGCCAGCAGTTACTCGTCTAGCGGGACCCAAGAGACCCAGTACTTC. This translates into CASSYSSSGTQETQYF.